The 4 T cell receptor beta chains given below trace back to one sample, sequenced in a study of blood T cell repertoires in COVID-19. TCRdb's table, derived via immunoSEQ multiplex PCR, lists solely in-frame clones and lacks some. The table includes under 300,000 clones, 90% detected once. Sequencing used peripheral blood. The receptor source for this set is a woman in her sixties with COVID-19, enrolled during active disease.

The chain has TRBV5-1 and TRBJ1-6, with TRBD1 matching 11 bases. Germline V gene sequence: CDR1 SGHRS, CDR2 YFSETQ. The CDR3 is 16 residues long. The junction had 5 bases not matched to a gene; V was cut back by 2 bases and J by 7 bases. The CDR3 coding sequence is TGCGCCAGCAGCTTAAACGGACAGGGGGCCAATTCACCCCTCCACTTT. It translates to CASSLNGQGANSPLHF.

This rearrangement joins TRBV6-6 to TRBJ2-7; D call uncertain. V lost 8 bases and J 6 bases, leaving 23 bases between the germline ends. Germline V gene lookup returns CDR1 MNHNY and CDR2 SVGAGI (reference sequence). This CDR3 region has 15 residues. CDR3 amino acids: CASVTGSQNLGEQYF. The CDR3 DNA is TGTGCCAGCGTCACCGGGTCACAAAACCTCGGCGAGCAGTACTTC.

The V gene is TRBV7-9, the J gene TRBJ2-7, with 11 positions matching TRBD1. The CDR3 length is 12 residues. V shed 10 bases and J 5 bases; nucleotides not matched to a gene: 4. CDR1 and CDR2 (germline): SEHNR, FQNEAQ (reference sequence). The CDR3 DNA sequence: TGTGCCACCGAGGGACAGGGGGACGAGCAGTACTTC. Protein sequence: CATEGQGDEQYF.

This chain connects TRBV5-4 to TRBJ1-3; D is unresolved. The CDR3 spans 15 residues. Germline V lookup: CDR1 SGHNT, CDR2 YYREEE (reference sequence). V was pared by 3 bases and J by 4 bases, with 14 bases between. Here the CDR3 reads CASSYIEGSGNTIYF. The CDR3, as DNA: TGTGCCAGCAGCTATATAGAGGGATCCGGAAACACCATATATTTT.